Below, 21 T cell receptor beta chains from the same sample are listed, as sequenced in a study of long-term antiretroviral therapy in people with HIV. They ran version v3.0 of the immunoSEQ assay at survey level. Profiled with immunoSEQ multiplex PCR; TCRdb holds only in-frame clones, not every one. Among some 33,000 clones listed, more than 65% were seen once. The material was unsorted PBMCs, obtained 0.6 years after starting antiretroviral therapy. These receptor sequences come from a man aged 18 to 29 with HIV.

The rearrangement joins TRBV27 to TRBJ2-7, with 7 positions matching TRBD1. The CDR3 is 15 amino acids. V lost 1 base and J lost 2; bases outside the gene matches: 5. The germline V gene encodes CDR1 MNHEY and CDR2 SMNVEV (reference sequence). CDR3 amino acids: CASSLLTRGTYEQYF. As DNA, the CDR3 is TGTGCCAGCAGTTTATTGACCAGGGGGACCTACGAGCAGTACTTC.

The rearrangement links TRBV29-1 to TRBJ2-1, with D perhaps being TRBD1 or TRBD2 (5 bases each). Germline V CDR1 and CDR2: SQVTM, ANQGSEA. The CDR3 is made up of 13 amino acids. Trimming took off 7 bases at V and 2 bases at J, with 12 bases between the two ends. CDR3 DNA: TGCAGCGGGGGACGGGCCCCCTACAATGAGCAGTTCTTC. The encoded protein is CSGGRAPYNEQFF.

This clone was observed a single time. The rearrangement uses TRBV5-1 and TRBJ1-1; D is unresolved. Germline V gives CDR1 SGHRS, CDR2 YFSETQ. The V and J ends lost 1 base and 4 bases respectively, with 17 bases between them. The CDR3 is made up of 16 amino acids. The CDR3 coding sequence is TGCGCCAGCAGCTTGAAAGGAAACAACGGGTTCACTGAAGCTTTCTTT. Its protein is CASSLKGNNGFTEAFF.

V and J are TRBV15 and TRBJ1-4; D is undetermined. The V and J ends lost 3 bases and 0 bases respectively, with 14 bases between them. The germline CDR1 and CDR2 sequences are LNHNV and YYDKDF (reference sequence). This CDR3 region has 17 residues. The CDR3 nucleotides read TGTGCCACCAGCAGGGGATTGAACAGTGCAACTAATGAAAAACTGTTTTTT. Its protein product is CATSRGLNSATNEKLFF. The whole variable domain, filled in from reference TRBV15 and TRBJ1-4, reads DAMVIQNPRYQVTQFGKPVTLSCSQTLNHNVMYWYQQKSSQAPKLLFHYYDKDFNNEADTPDNFQSRRPNTSFCFLDIRSPGLGDTAMYLCATSRGLNSATNEKLFFGSGTQLSVL.

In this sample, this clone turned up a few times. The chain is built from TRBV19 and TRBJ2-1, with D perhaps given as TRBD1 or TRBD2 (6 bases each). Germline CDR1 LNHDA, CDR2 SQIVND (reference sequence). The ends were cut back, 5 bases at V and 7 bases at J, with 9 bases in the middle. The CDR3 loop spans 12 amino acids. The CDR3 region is CASSGGRNEQFF. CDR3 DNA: TGTGCCAGTAGTGGGGGGCGGAATGAGCAGTTCTTC.

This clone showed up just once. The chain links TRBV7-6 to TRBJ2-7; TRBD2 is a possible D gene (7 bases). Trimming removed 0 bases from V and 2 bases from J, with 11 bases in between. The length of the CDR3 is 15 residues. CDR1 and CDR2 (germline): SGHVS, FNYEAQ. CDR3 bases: TGTGCCAGCAGCTTAGCGGGGGGGGCGACCTACGAGCAGTACTTC. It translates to CASSLAGGATYEQYF.

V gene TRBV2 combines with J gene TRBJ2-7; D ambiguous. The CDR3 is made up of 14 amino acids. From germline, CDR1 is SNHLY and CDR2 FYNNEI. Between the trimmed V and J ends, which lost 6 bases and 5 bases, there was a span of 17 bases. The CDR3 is CASRATRVVDEQYF. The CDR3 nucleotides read TGTGCCAGCAGAGCCACACGGGTGGTGGACGAGCAGTACTTC.

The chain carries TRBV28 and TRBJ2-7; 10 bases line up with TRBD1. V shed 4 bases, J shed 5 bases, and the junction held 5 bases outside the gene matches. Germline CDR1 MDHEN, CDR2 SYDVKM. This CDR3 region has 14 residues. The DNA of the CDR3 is TGTGCCAGCAGTTGGGGGACAGGGGCCAACGAGCAGTACTTC. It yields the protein CASSWGTGANEQYF.

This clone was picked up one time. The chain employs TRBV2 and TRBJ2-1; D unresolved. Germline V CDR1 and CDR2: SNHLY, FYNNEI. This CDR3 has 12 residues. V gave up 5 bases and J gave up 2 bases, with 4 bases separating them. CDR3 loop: CASSRAYNEQFF. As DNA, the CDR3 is TGTGCCAGCAGTAGGGCCTACAATGAGCAGTTCTTC. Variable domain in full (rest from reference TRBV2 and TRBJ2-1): EPEVTQTPSHQVTQMGQEVILRCVPISNHLYFYWYRQILGQKVEFLVSFYNNEISEKSEIFDDQFSVERPDGSNFTLKIRSTKLEDSAMYFCASSRAYNEQFFGPGTRLTVL.

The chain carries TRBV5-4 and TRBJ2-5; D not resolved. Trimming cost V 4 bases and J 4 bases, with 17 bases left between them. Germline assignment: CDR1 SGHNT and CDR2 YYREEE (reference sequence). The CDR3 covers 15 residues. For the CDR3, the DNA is TGTGCCAGCAGCCTCGCGGCAGGTTACGGAGAGACCCAGTACTTC. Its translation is CASSLAAGYGETQYF.

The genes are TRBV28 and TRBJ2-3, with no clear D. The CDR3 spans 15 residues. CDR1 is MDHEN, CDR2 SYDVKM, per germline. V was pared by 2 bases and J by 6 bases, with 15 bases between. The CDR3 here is CASSLKPPDDDTQYF. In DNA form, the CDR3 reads TGTGCCAGCAGTTTAAAGCCCCCCGACGACGATACGCAGTATTTT.

CDR3 bases: TGTGCCAGCAGTGGGCGCTACGGCTACACCTTC. Translated, it gives CASSGRYGYTF. V and J are TRBV28 and TRBJ1-2; no firm D call. The germline V and J ends were trimmed by 5 bases and 8 bases, with 9 bases remaining between them. The CDR3 length is 11 residues. Germline CDR1 MDHEN, CDR2 SYDVKM.

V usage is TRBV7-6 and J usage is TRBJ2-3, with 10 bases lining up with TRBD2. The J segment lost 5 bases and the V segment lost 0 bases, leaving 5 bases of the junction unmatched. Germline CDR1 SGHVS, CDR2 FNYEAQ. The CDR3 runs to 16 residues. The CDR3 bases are TGTGCCAGCAGCTTAGCAAGCGGGAGGGCGGGAGATACGCAGTATTTT. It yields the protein CASSLASGRAGDTQYF.

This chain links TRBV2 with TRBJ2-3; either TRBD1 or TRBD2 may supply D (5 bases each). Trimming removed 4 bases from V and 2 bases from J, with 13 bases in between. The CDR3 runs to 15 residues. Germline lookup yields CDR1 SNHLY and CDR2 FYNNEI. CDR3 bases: TGTGCCAGCAGTGCCGGGACGAGATACACAGATACGCAGTATTTT. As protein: CASSAGTRYTDTQYF.

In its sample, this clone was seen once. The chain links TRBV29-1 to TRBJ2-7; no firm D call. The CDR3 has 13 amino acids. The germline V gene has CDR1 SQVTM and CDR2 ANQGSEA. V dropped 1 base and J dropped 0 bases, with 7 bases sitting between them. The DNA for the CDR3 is TGCAGCGTTGAAGGACAAAGCTCCTACGAGCAGTACTTC. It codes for CSVEGQSSYEQYF.

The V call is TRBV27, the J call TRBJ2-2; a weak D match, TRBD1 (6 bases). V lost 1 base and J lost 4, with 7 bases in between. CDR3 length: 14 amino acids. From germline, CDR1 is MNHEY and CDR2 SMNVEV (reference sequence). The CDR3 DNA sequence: TGTGCCAGCAGTTTATTCAGGGGCACCGGGGAGCTGTTTTTT. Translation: CASSLFRGTGELFF.

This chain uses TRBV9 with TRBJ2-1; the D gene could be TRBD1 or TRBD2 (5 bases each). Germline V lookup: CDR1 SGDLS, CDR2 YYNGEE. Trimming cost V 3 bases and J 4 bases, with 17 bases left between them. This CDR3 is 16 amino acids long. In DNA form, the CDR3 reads TGTGCCAGCAGCGGAGGGGCGGGTGCTACGTACAATGAGCAGTTCTTC. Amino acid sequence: CASSGGAGATYNEQFF.

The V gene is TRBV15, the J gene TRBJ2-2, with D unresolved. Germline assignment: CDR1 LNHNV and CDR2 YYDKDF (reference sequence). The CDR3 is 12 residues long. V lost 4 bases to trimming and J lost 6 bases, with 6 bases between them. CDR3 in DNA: TGTGCCACCAGCACCCCGCCCGGGGAGCTGTTTTTT. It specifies CATSTPPGELFF.

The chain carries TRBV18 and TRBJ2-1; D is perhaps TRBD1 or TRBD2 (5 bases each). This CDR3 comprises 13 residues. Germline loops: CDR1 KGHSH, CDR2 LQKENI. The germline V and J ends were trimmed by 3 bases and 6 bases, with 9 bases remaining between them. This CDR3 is CASSPGTSNEQFF. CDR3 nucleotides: TGTGCCAGCTCACCCGGGACGAGCAATGAGCAGTTCTTC.

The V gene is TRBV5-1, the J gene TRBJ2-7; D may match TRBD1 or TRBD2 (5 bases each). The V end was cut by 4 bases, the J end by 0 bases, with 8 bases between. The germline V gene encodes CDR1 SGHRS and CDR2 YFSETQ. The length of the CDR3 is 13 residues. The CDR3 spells CASSTGASYEQYF. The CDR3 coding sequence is TGCGCCAGCAGCACCGGGGCCTCCTACGAGCAGTACTTC.

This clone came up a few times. The CDR3 DNA reads TGTGCCAGCAGTTTACATGGAGTGCAGGGCGCATCGCAGCCCCAGCATTTT. The encoded protein is CASSLHGVQGASQPQHF. The chain joins TRBV27 to TRBJ1-5, with D perhaps TRBD1 (5 bases). The V end lost 2 bases, the J end lost 7 bases, and 21 bases lay between the germline ends. Looked up from germline, CDR1 is MNHEY and CDR2 is SMNVEV (reference sequence). The CDR3 runs 17 residues.